This T cell receptor (beta chain) was sequenced for a study of beta chain features in type 1 diabetes. Study observations and caveats: Amplification by PCR could prefer shorter templates, with the same effect in patients and controls. Type 1 diabetes patients showed fewer insertions and more deletions at VDJ junctions.

Expressed TCRB transcripts got sequenced, as all isolated RNA was reverse transcribed. The protocol was immunoSEQ multiplex PCR, while the TCRdb copy is restricted to in-frame clones and leaves out a portion. In the table there are roughly 240,000 clones, under 70% of which are singletons. To note about this clone: Its antigen is unidentified.

V shed 0 bases, J shed 2 bases, and the junction held 2 bases outside the gene matches. The CDR3 loop spans 16 amino acids. The germline CDR1 and CDR2 sequences are GTSNPN and SVGIG (reference sequence). Sequencing was done on a sample of naive CD4+ T cells from blood. This receptor was taken from a man aged 25-45 years in good health. This chain links TRBV30 with TRBJ2-1, with 12 positions matching TRBD2. The CDR3 is CAWSVRTSGAYNEQFF. DNA of the CDR3: TGTGCCTGGAGTGTACGGACTAGCGGGGCCTACAATGAGCAGTTCTTC.